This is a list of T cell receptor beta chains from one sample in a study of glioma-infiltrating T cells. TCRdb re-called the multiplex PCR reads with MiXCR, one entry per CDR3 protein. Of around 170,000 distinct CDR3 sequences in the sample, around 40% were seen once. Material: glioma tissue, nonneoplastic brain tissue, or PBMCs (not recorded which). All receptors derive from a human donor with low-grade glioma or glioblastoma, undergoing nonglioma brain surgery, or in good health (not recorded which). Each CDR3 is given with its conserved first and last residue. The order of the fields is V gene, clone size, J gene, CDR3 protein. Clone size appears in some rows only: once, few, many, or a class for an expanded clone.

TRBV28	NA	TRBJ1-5	CASTPGTISNQPQHF
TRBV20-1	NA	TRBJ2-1	CSASGGLAGPWAEQFF
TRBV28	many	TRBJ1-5	CASSTIPQPQHF
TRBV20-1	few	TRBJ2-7	CSASWATGAATYEQYF
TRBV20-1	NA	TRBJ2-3	CSASSQESHTQYF
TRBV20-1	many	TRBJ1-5	CSADRGDYSNQPQHF
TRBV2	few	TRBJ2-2	CASSISRNGELFF
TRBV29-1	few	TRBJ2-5	CSVLVTGGETQYF
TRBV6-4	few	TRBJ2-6	CASSLTESGANVLTF
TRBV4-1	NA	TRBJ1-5	CASSQDGGNSNQPQHF
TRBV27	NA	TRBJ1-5	CASSPETDVNQPQHF
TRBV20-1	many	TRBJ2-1	CSARDFQREGGEQFF
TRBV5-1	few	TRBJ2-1	CASSLNGRSRIDEQFF
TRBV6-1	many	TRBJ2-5	CASTRQETQYF
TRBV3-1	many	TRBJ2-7	CASSQGAGGYEQYF
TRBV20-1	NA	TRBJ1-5	CNATIMRDQPQHF
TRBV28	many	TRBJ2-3	CASSLKRSGTSSTDTQYF
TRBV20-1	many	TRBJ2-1	CSARDIVKELAGYNEQFF
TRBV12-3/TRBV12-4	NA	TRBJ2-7	CASSPLIRGRLSGRKYEQYF
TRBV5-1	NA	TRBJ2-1	CASSPTLRAPYNEQFF
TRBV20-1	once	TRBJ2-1	CSASLGASGNGEQFF
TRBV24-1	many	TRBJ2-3	CATSVADTQYF
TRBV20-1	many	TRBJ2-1	CSARTRVWVNEQFF
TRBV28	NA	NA	CASSPRTLAGVYEQYF
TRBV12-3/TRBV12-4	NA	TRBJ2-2	CASSLGKGATGELFF
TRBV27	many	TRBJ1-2	CASSLGVGGGAYTF
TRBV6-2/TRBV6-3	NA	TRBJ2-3	CASAKPSGKADTKYF
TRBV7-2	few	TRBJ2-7	CASSLAPGQGYEQYF
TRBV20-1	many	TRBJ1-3	CSAAPLLTGTGNTIYF
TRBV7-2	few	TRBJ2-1	CASSPSPLVEQFF
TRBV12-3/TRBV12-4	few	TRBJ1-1	CASSYGQNTEAFF
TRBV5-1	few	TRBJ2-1	CASSVGTSGSNEQFF
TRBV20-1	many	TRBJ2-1	CSARTSGSLFSYNEQFF
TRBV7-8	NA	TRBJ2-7	CASRKTSGRLEQYF
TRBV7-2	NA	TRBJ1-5	CASSLGQFGENQPQNF
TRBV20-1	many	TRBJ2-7	CSARSDWALYEQYF
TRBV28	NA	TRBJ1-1	CASSLSLAGPHETEAFF
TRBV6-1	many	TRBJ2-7	CASSLSGRAHEQYF
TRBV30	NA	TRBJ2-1	CAWDRSSYNEQFF
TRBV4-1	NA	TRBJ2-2	CASSQIAGDTGELFF
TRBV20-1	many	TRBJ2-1	CSAPRQVSWNEQFF
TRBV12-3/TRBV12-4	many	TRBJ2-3	CASRWGTDTQYF
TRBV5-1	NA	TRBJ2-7	CASSSEASYEQYF
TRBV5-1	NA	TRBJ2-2	CASSLRADYTGELFF
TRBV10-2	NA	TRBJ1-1	CAVLTGLYTEALF
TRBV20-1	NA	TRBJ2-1	CSAIPISGRKNEQFF
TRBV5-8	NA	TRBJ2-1	CASSRQGGAYNEQFF
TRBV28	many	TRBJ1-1	CASKFGDRESTEAFF